A single sample gave rise to the 31 T cell receptor beta chains below, sequenced in a study of T cell changes during pregnancy in multiple sclerosis. Generated by immunoSEQ multiplex PCR, the TCRdb table keeps only in-frame clones and is missing some. Among roughly 79,000 clones, just over 90% were seen once, and the ten largest hold 0.43%. Sequencing used CD4+ T cells from peripheral blood mononuclear cells, obtained before pregnancy. Source of these receptors: a female donor with multiple sclerosis, enrolled in a pregnancy study.

This clone came up a few times. CDR3 sequence: CASSLLTGGTGELFF. The CDR3 bases are TGTGCCAGCAGCTTATTGACCGGGGGAACCGGGGAGCTGTTTTTT. J is TRBJ2-2 and V is TRBV13, with D possibly TRBD2 on 6 matching bases. Germline V gives CDR1 PRHDT, CDR2 FYEKMQ (reference sequence). Between the trimmed V and J ends, which lost 2 bases and 5 bases, there was a span of 12 bases. This CDR3 is 15 amino acids long.

V and J are TRBV9 and TRBJ2-5; D is uncertain. CDR3 length equals 12 residues. Trimming stripped 0 bases from V and 5 bases from J, with 5 bases between. Germline V gene data show CDR1 as SGDLS and CDR2 as YYNGEE. The CDR3 loop is CASSVDLETQYF. DNA for the CDR3: TGTGCCAGCAGCGTAGACTTGGAGACCCAGTACTTC. Full variable domain (rest looked up from reference TRBV9 and TRBJ2-5): DSGVTQTPKHLITATGQRVTLRCSPRSGDLSVYWYQQSLDQGLQFLIQYYNGEERAKGNILERFSAQQFPDLHSELNLSSLELGDSALYFCASSVDLETQYFGPGTRLLVL.

This clone appeared once. Mismatch with germline at one junction end may stem from a read error. This chain links TRBV7-7 with TRBJ2-1; maybe TRBD1 (6 bases). The CDR3 contains 14 residues. Per germline, CDR1 SSHAT and CDR2 FNYEAQ (reference sequence). The CDR3 here is CASSPSRTDNEQFF. The CDR3, as DNA: TGTGCTAGCAGCCCAAGCCGGACAGACAATGAGCAGTTCTTC.

This chain joins TRBV18 and TRBJ1-6, with D possibly being TRBD1 (6 bases). V shed 3 bases and J shed 1 base, with 7 bases lying between them. The CDR3 loop spans 15 amino acids. Per the germline V gene, CDR1 is KGHSH and CDR2 is LQKENI. The CDR3 sequence is CASSPQGSYNSPLHF. As DNA, the CDR3 is TGTGCCAGCTCACCGCAGGGGTCCTATAATTCACCCCTCCACTTT.

The chain employs TRBV11-3 and TRBJ2-5; TRBD2 might be the D (6 bases). Germline CDR1 reads SGHNT; CDR2 reads YENEEA. V was shortened by 4 bases and J by 5 bases, with 11 bases between the two germline ends. There are 13 residues in the CDR3. The CDR3 DNA reads TGTGCCAGCAGCTCCAGGAGGGAGGAGACCCAGTACTTC. Translated, it gives CASSSRREETQYF.

The rearrangement uses TRBV6-5 and TRBJ2-2, with D possibly TRBD1 on 7 matching bases. CDR1 and CDR2 (germline): MNHEY, SVGAGI. V dropped 4 bases and J dropped 2 bases, with 14 bases sitting between them. The CDR3 is 16 residues long. CDR3 DNA sequence: TGTGCCAGCAGTTGGGGGGCAGGGGGAAACACCGGGGAGCTGTTTTTT. Translated, it gives CASSWGAGGNTGELFF.

The genes are TRBV5-1 and TRBJ2-3; the D is unclear. Germline V gives CDR1 SGHRS, CDR2 YFSETQ. The CDR3 is 12 residues long. V lost 4 bases, J lost 0 bases, and 3 bases lay in between. In DNA form, the CDR3 reads TGCGCCAGCAGCCAAAGCACAGATACGCAGTATTTT. It translates to CASSQSTDTQYF.

This chain connects TRBV9 to TRBJ2-1; tentative D call: TRBD2 (6 bases). Between the trimmed V and J ends, which lost 0 bases and 4 bases, there was a span of 11 bases. CDR1 is SGDLS and CDR2 is YYNGEE in the germline V gene. The CDR3 contains 15 residues. CDR3 protein: CASSVAGDIYNEQFF. The CDR3 nucleotides read TGTGCCAGCAGCGTAGCGGGAGACATATACAATGAGCAGTTCTTC.

This chain joins TRBV7-3 and TRBJ1-2; 7 bases line up with TRBD1. Germline V gives CDR1 SGHTA, CDR2 FQGTGA. CDR3 length: 14 residues. With 6 bases clipped from V and 6 bases from J, the junction kept 10 bases outside the gene matches. The DNA of the CDR3 is TGTGCCAGCAGTCCCACAGCAAGGGGGCATGGCTACACCTTC. It translates to CASSPTARGHGYTF.

The chain combines TRBV15 with TRBJ1-5; D unresolved. The length of the CDR3 is 15 residues. Germline lookup yields CDR1 LNHNV and CDR2 YYDKDF (reference sequence). The V end lost 0 bases, the J end lost 7 bases, and 13 bases lay between the germline ends. The DNA for the CDR3 is TGTGCCACCAGCAGAGATTTCGGGAGCTTGCAGCCCCAGCATTTT. Translated: CATSRDFGSLQPQHF.

This chain connects TRBV6-1 to TRBJ2-1, with D possibly matching TRBD1 (5 bases). The CDR3 spans 15 residues. Germline loops: CDR1 MNHNS, CDR2 SASEGT. Trimming took off 5 bases at V and 3 bases at J, with 14 bases between the two ends. The CDR3 loop reads CASSSVTGSYNEQFF. DNA of the CDR3: TGTGCCAGCAGTAGCGTCACAGGAAGCTACAATGAGCAGTTCTTC.

This clone has only one observation. This chain joins TRBV18 and TRBJ2-1; tentative D call: TRBD2 (7 bases). This CDR3 region has 17 residues. Germline V gene lookup returns CDR1 KGHSH and CDR2 LQKENI. V gave up 1 base and J gave up 4 bases, with 17 bases separating them. DNA for the CDR3: TGTGCCAGCTCACCACTCCACTTAGGGGGGGTATACAATGAGCAGTTCTTC. This encodes CASSPLHLGGVYNEQFF.

This clone was detected a few times. The V gene is TRBV15, the J gene TRBJ1-2; unclear D gene. The CDR3 extends over 14 amino acids. V was trimmed by 2 bases and J by 0 bases, leaving 7 bases between them. CDR1 is LNHNV, CDR2 YYDKDF, per germline (reference sequence). Here the CDR3 reads CATSRHLANYGYTF. CDR3 sequence (DNA): TGTGCCACCAGCAGACACCTAGCTAACTATGGCTACACCTTC.

In its sample, this clone was seen a few times. J is TRBJ1-5 and V is TRBV6-6, with 8 positions matching TRBD1. Germline CDR1 MNHNY, CDR2 SVGAGI (reference sequence). J was trimmed by 7 bases and V by 5 bases; bases with no gene match: 13. The CDR3 runs 16 residues. CDR3 DNA: TGTGCCAGCAGTACCGGACAGGGCAATTTTGGACAGCCCCAGCATTTT. This translates into CASSTGQGNFGQPQHF.

The gene calls are TRBV11-3 and TRBJ2-3; 11 bases line up with TRBD2. The germline CDR1 and CDR2 sequences are SGHNT and YENEEA. The V gene end was trimmed by 1 base and the J gene end by 2 bases; junction bases not matched to a gene: 5. The CDR3 is made up of 17 amino acids. The CDR3 is CASSLATSGGPTDTQYF. In nucleotides, the CDR3 is TGTGCCAGCAGCTTAGCAACTAGCGGGGGACCCACAGATACGCAGTATTTT.

The chain uses TRBV9 and TRBJ1-2; D gene uncertain. This CDR3 has 13 amino acids. Germline V gene lookup returns CDR1 SGDLS and CDR2 YYNGEE. Trimming removed 1 base from V and 4 bases from J, with 8 bases in between. CDR3 nucleotides: TGTGCCAGCAGCGTATTACAGAGCTATGGCTACACCTTC. It yields the protein CASSVLQSYGYTF.

V gene TRBV6-6 combines with J gene TRBJ2-2; D call uncertain. This CDR3 comprises 14 residues. Germline V CDR1 and CDR2: MNHNY, SVGAGI (reference sequence). Trimming removed 6 bases at V and 1 base at J, with 9 bases between. CDR3 amino acids: CASSRSGNTGELFF. CDR3 nucleotide sequence: TGTGCCAGCAGCCGATCGGGGAACACCGGGGAGCTGTTTTTT.

The rearrangement joins TRBV11-3 to TRBJ2-5; 7 bases align to TRBD2. Trimming at V came to 5 bases and at J to 2 bases, leaving 14 bases not matched to a gene. The CDR3 length is 17 residues. The germline gives CDR1 SGHNT, CDR2 YENEEA. In nucleotides, the CDR3 is TGTGCCAGCAGCCAGGGAAACCGGGCTAGCGGACAAGAGACCCAGTACTTC. This sequence encodes CASSQGNRASGQETQYF.

This chain links TRBV27 with TRBJ2-2; 8 bases map to TRBD2. Germline trimming cut 4 bases from V and 5 bases from J; bases unmatched to any gene: 9. The CDR3 sequence is 16 residues long. Germline V CDR1 and CDR2: MNHEY, SMNVEV (reference sequence). As DNA, the CDR3 is TGTGCCAGCAGTTCCTCAGCGGGAGTGTATACCGGGGAGCTGTTTTTT. Translating it yields CASSSSAGVYTGELFF.

V is TRBV4-3 and J is TRBJ2-2; the D gene is possibly TRBD1 (7 bases). V was cut by 1 base and J by 0 bases, with 12 bases left in between. This CDR3 comprises 17 residues. CDR1 is LGHNA, CDR2 YSLEER, per germline. CDR3 DNA sequence: TGCGCCAGCAGCCAAGGTCGGGGGACAGCGAACACCGGGGAGCTGTTTTTT. Translation: CASSQGRGTANTGELFF.

The chain is built from TRBV7-3 and TRBJ2-7; 7 bases align to TRBD1. This CDR3 has 13 residues. In germline, CDR1 is SGHTA, CDR2 FQGTGA. The trim removed 8 bases at V and 1 base at J, leaving 5 bases unmatched. The CDR3 DNA sequence: TGTGCCAGCTCTCGACAGGGATCCTACGAGCAGTACTTC. As protein: CASSRQGSYEQYF.

The sample holds one count of this clone. The chain employs TRBV4-3 and TRBJ2-2; no definite D call. The CDR3 has 16 residues. From germline, CDR1 is LGHNA and CDR2 YSLEER. V was pared by 1 base and J by 1 base, with 10 bases between. CDR3 bases: TGCGCCAGCAGCCAAGTCCCCGGTGGGAACACCGGGGAGCTGTTTTTT. Protein product: CASSQVPGGNTGELFF.

The rearrangement links TRBV27 to TRBJ1-1, with D perhaps matching TRBD1 (5 bases). V shed 4 bases and J shed 4 bases, with 16 bases lying between them. The CDR3 totals 15 residues. Germline V gene sequence: CDR1 MNHEY, CDR2 SMNVEV (reference sequence). CDR3 bases: TGTGCCAGCAGTTCCCAGTTATCGGGGGGCACTGAAGCTTTCTTT. It translates to CASSSQLSGGTEAFF.

This sequence joins TRBV7-2 and TRBJ1-6, with 9 positions matching TRBD1. Trimming at V came to 0 bases and at J to 9 bases, leaving 0 bases not matched to a gene. The germline V gene has CDR1 SGHTA and CDR2 FQGNSA. The CDR3 is 14 amino acids. The CDR3 DNA reads as TGTGCCAGCAGCTTAGCACAGGGGGCTTCACCCCTCCACTTT. Protein sequence: CASSLAQGASPLHF.

V is TRBV6-1 and J is TRBJ2-7; 7 bases agree with TRBD2. J gave up 2 bases and V 2 bases, and 6 bases lay outside the gene matches. The germline gives CDR1 MNHNS, CDR2 SASEGT. CDR3 size: 15 residues. CDR3 nucleotide sequence: TGTGCCAGCAGTGAACTAGCTAGCGGACCCTACGAGCAGTACTTC. Protein sequence: CASSELASGPYEQYF.

The chain couples TRBV11-3 to TRBJ2-2; 10 bases match TRBD2. The CDR3 covers 15 residues. Germline V gene sequence: CDR1 SGHNT, CDR2 YENEEA. The V and J ends lost 6 bases and 7 bases, in that order; junction bases with no gene match: 8. Written as DNA, the CDR3 is TGTGCCAGCAGATTGGTAGCGGGGGGCATCGGGGAGCTGTTTTTT. Translation gives CASRLVAGGIGELFF.

The J gene is TRBJ1-1, the V gene TRBV7-2; 8 nucleotides align to TRBD1. Trimming took 3 bases from V and 2 from J; bases not matched to a gene: 2. This CDR3 comprises 14 residues. Germline CDR1 and CDR2: SGHTA and FQGNSA. The CDR3 DNA follows: TGTGCCAGCAGCTTCGGACAGGGCAACACTGAAGCTTTCTTT. This encodes CASSFGQGNTEAFF.

The genes are TRBV11-1 and TRBJ2-5; 11 positions agree with TRBD2. The germline V gene has CDR1 SGHAT and CDR2 FQDESV (reference sequence). The CDR3 sequence is 17 residues long. J gave up 5 bases and V 1 base, and 9 bases lay outside the gene matches. The CDR3 nucleotides are TGTGCCAGCAGCTTAGTAGCGGGGGGGCTGTCTGGTGAGACCCAGTACTTC. It codes for CASSLVAGGLSGETQYF.

The V call is TRBV4-3, the J call TRBJ2-5, with D possibly matching TRBD2 (7 bases). V gave up 0 bases and J gave up 2 bases, with 19 bases separating them. Germline lookup yields CDR1 LGHNA and CDR2 YSLEER. The CDR3 spans 18 residues. CDR3 sequence: CASSQDVWRGGRQETQYF. CDR3 bases: TGCGCCAGCAGCCAAGATGTATGGCGCGGGGGCCGACAAGAGACCCAGTACTTC.

The gene calls are TRBV27 and TRBJ2-2; 7 bases are shared with TRBD1. V was pared by 5 bases and J by 3 bases, with 6 bases of the junction left unmatched. Germline loops: CDR1 MNHEY, CDR2 SMNVEV (reference sequence). CDR3 length: 15 residues. CDR3 residues: CASSAHRGDTGELFF. In nucleotides, the CDR3 is TGTGCCAGCAGTGCACACAGGGGAGACACCGGGGAGCTGTTTTTT.

A word on this clone: A junction end diverges from the germline sequence, so it may reflect a read error. This sequence joins TRBV29-1 and TRBJ1-1; D remains ambiguous. This CDR3 region has 14 residues. Germline values: CDR1 SQVTM, CDR2 ANQGSEA. The CDR3 DNA reads as TGCAGCATTGAACCGACAAGTCCTAACCTCCAAGCTTTCTTT. This encodes CSIEPTSPNLQAFF.